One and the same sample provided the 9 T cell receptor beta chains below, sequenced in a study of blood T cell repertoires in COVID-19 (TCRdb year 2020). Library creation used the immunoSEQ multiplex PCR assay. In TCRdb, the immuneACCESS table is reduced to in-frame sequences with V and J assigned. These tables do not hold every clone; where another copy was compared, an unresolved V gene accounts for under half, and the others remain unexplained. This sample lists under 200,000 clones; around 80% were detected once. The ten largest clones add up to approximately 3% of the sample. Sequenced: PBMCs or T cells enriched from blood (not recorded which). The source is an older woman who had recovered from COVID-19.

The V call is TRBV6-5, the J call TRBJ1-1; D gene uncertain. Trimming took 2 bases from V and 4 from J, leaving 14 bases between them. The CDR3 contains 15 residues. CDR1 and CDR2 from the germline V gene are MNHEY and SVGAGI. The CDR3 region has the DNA TGTGCCAGCAGTTACGATGCCGGGTTGAGCACTGAAGCTTTCTTT. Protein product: CASSYDAGLSTEAFF.

The CDR3 reads CASSPGTAETQYF. The CDR3 DNA follows: TGTGCCAGCAGCCCCGGGACAGCAGAGACCCAGTACTTC. The chain uses TRBV7-2 and TRBJ2-5; TRBD1 matches 7 bases. The germline CDR1 and CDR2 sequences are SGHTA and FQGNSA. This CDR3 contains 13 residues. The J segment lost 4 bases and the V segment lost 5 bases, leaving 4 bases of the junction unmatched.

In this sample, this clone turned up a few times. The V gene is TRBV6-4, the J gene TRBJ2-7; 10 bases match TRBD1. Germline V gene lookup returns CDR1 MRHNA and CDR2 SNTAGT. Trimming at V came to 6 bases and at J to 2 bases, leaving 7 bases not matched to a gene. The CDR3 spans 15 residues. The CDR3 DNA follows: TGTGCCAGCAGGCAGATGGGACAGGGGCCCTACGAGCAGTACTTC. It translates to CASRQMGQGPYEQYF.

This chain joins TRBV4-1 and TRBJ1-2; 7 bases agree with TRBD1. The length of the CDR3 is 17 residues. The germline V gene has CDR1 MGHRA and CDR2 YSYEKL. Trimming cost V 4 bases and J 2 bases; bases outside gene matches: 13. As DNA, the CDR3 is TGCGCCAGCAGCCCGAAATGGGACAGCCAGCCAAACTATGGCTACACCTTC. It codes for CASSPKWDSQPNYGYTF.

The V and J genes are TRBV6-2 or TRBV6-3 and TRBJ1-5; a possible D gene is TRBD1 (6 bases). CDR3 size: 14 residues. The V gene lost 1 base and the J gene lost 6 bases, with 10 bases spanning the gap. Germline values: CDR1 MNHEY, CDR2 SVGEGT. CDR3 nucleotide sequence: TGTGCCAGCAGTTACTGGGGGGGCGGTCAGCCCCAGCATTTT. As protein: CASSYWGGGQPQHF.

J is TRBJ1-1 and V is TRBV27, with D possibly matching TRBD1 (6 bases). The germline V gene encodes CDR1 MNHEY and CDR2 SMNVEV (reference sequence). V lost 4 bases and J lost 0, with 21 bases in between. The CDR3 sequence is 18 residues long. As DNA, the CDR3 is TGTGCCAGCAGTTCAACCCCAGGGGAGTACCTTATGAACACTGAAGCTTTCTTT. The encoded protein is CASSSTPGEYLMNTEAFF.

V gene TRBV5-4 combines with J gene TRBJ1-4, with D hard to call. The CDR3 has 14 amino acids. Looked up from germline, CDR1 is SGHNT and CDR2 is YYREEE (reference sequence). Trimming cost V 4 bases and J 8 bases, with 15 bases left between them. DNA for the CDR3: TGTGCCAGCAGCCCCTCCGGGTCTGGGGAAAAACTGTTTTTT. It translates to CASSPSGSGEKLFF.

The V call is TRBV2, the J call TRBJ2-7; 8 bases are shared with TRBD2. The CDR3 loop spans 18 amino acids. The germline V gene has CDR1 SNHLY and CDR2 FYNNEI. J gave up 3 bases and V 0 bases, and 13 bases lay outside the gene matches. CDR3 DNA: TGTGCCAGCAGTGAAGCCCCCCCCCTGGCGGGGGGTCTCTACGAGCAGTACTTC. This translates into CASSEAPPLAGGLYEQYF.

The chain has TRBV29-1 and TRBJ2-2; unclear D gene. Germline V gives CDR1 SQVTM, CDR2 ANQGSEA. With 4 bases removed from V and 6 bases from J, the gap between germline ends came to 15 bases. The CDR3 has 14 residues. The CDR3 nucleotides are TGCAGCGTTGGTTCAGGCGCCATGGCCGGGGAGCTGTTTTTT. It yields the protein CSVGSGAMAGELFF.